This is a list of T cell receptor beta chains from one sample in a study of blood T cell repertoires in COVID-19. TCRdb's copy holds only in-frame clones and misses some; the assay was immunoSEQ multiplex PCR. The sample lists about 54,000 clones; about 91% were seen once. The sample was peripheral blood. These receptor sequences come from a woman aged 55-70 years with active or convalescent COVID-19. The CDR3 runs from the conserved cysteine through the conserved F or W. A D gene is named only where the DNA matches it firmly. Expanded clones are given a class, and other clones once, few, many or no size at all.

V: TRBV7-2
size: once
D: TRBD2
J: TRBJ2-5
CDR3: CASSSQAGVGQETQYF
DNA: TGTGCCAGCAGCTCCCAAGCGGGAGTAGGACAAGAGACCCAGTACTTC

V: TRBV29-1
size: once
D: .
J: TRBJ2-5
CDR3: CSAFSGVETQYF
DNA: TGCAGCGCATTCTCCGGGGTAGAGACCCAGTACTTC

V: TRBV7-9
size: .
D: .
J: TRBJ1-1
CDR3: CASSPGGDRAFF
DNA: TGTGCCAGCAGTCCGGGTGGAGATCGAGCTTTCTTT

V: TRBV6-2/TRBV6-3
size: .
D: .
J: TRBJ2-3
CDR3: CASSYGEPRTDTQYF
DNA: TGTGCCAGCAGTTACGGAGAACCCCGCACAGATACGCAGTATTTT

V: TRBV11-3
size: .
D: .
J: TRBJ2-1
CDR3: CASSSAGTHNEQFF
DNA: TGTGCCAGCAGCTCGGCGGGAACACACAATGAGCAGTTCTTC

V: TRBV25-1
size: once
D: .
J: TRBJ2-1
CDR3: CASSESRGSYNEQFF
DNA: TGTGCCAGCAGTGAATCCCGGGGGTCCTACAATGAGCAGTTCTTC

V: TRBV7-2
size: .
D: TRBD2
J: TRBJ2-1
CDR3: CASRTSGIHNEQFF
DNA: TGTGCCAGCAGGACTAGCGGAATACACAATGAGCAGTTCTTC

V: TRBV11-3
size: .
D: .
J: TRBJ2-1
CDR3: CASSLREKHEQFF
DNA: TGTGCCAGCAGCTTAAGGGAGAAGCATGAGCAGTTCTTC

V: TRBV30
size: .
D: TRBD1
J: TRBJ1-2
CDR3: CASGTGGAGYGYTF
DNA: TGTGCCTCAGGGACAGGGGGCGCTGGCTATGGCTACACCTTC

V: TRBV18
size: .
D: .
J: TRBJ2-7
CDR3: CASSFRQGSYEQYF
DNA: TGTGCCAGCTCATTTCGCCAGGGGTCATACGAGCAGTACTTC

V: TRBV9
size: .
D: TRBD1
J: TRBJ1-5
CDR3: CASSVQGDQPQHF
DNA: TGTGCCAGCAGCGTACAGGGGGATCAGCCCCAGCATTTT